One sample yielded the 27 T cell receptor beta chains listed below, sequenced in a study of shared clonotypes between healthy human individuals (dated by TCRdb to about 2020). Libraries were built with the immunoSEQ multiplex PCR assay. In TCRdb, the immuneACCESS table is reduced to in-frame sequences with V and J assigned. These tables do not hold every clone; where another copy was compared, an unresolved V gene accounts for under half, and the others remain unexplained. The sample table records some 2.1 million clones; less than 95% of these occur just once. The top ten hold 1% to 1.3% of the sample. CD8 naive samples consisted of CD45RO-negative cells that were positively selected for CCR7, yielding a CD45RA+CCR7+ population without TemRA cells. Sequences were obtained from naive CD8+ T cells sorted from blood. This specimen's cell subset or site label, interpreted: CD45RA+CCR7+. Source of these receptors: a man in his late teens or twenties in good health.

About this clone itself: This CDR3 is also generated by other DNA sequences in the sample. This sequence joins TRBV5-5 and TRBJ2-7; D remains ambiguous. Germline V CDR1 and CDR2: SGHKS, YYEKEE (reference sequence). The length of the CDR3 is 13 residues. Trimming pared 4 bases from V and 0 bases from J, leaving 8 bases between. CDR3 sequence (DNA): TGTGCCAGCAGCCCGCCGGGCTCCTACGAGCAGTACTTC. Encoded protein: CASSPPGSYEQYF.

This rearrangement joins TRBV13 to TRBJ2-5; 8 bases line up with TRBD2. The CDR3 is made up of 16 amino acids. The J segment lost 4 bases and the V segment lost 5 bases, leaving 12 bases of the junction unmatched. The germline CDR1 and CDR2 sequences are PRHDT and FYEKMQ (reference sequence). CDR3: CASSPAGTRRAETQYF. DNA for the CDR3: TGTGCCAGCAGCCCTGCCGGGACTAGACGGGCAGAGACCCAGTACTTC.

The chain joins TRBV19 to TRBJ2-7, with D perhaps TRBD1 (5 bases). The germline V and J ends were trimmed by 2 bases and 3 bases, with 14 bases remaining between them. The CDR3 has 15 amino acids. Germline CDR1 is LNHDA and CDR2 is SQIVND (reference sequence). In DNA form, the CDR3 reads TGTGCCAGTAGTATATGGGGCTTAACGGGCTACGAGCAGTACTTC. Protein: CASSIWGLTGYEQYF.

A remark on this clone: This sample includes further DNA sequences coding for the same CDR3. The genes are TRBV6-5 and TRBJ2-7; D possibly matches TRBD1 or TRBD2 (5 bases each). This CDR3 has 14 residues. Trimming cost V 2 bases and J 2 bases, with 10 bases left between them. CDR1 and CDR2 (germline): MNHEY, SVGAGI. CDR3 DNA sequence: TGTGCCAGCAGTTACAATCAGGGAGCCTACGAGCAGTACTTC. Translated: CASSYNQGAYEQYF.

The chain is built from TRBV5-1 and TRBJ2-7; TRBD1 aligns across 8 bases. Germline lookup yields CDR1 SGHRS and CDR2 YFSETQ. V gave up 4 bases and J gave up 3 bases; unmatched junction bases: 9. The CDR3 covers 15 residues. Here the CDR3 DNA reads TGCGCCAGCAGCCCCCCGCGGGACAGGTTCTACGAGCAGTACTTC. Translation: CASSPPRDRFYEQYF.

The V call is TRBV5-6, the J call TRBJ1-3; D not resolved. CDR3 length: 15 residues. V gave up 0 bases and J gave up 5 bases, with 12 bases separating them. Germline CDR1 SGHDT, CDR2 YYEEEE. CDR3: CASSLVEIGRNTIYF. CDR3 sequence (DNA): TGTGCCAGCAGCTTGGTCGAAATTGGTCGAAACACCATATATTTT.

The chain has TRBV7-9 and TRBJ1-5; D possibly corresponds to TRBD1 (5 bases). This CDR3 has 13 amino acids. V dropped 6 bases and J dropped 5 bases, with 11 bases sitting between them. Germline V CDR1 and CDR2: SEHNR, FQNEAQ (reference sequence). Here the CDR3 DNA reads TGTGCCAGCAGTCCAGGGAGCGATCAGCCCCAGCATTTT. It specifies CASSPGSDQPQHF. Variable domain in full (rest from reference TRBV7-9 and TRBJ1-5): DTGVSQNPRHKITKRGQNVTFRCDPISEHNRLYWYRQTLGQGPEFLTYFQNEAQLEKSRLLSDRFSAERPKGSFSTLEIQRTEQGDSAMYLCASSPGSDQPQHFGDGTRLSIL.

This chain joins TRBV27 and TRBJ2-1, with 7 bases that match TRBD1. There are 16 residues in the CDR3. J gave up 2 bases and V 2 bases, and 6 bases lay outside the gene matches. Germline lookup yields CDR1 MNHEY and CDR2 SMNVEV (reference sequence). CDR3 DNA sequence: TGTGCCAGCAGTTTACCGCGACAGGGACCCTACAATGAGCAGTTCTTC. The encoded protein is CASSLPRQGPYNEQFF.

V and J are TRBV19 and TRBJ2-7; D possibly uses TRBD1 or TRBD2 (6 bases each). The CDR3 spans 14 residues. V lost 6 bases to trimming and J lost 1 base, with 13 bases between them. In germline, CDR1 is LNHDA, CDR2 SQIVND (reference sequence). CDR3 sequence: CASSLGGRSYEQYF. CDR3 nucleotide sequence: TGTGCCAGTAGCCTCGGGGGCCGATCCTACGAGCAGTACTTC. Based on the CDR3 plus reference TRBV19 and TRBJ2-7, the full variable domain is DGGITQSPKYLFRKEGQNVTLSCEQNLNHDAMYWYRQDPGQGLRLIYYSQIVNDFQKGDIAEGYSVSREKKESFPLTVTSAQKNPTAFYLCASSLGGRSYEQYFGPGTRLTVT.

The chain couples TRBV6-5 to TRBJ1-6; D is uncertain. The CDR3 is made up of 15 amino acids. V lost 6 bases, J lost 7 bases, and 16 bases lay in between. The germline gives CDR1 MNHEY, CDR2 SVGAGI. CDR3 DNA sequence: TGTGCCAGCAGCTTTAAGATAACGGGGAATTCACCCCTCCACTTT. This sequence encodes CASSFKITGNSPLHF.

This clone has a handful of counts. This sequence joins TRBV15 and TRBJ2-7; D not resolved. Trimming left V 1 base short and J 2 bases short, with 6 bases between. Per the germline V gene, CDR1 is LNHNV and CDR2 is YYDKDF (reference sequence). This CDR3 has 13 amino acids. CDR3: CATSRVVPYEQYF. As DNA, the CDR3 is TGTGCCACCAGCAGAGTTGTCCCCTACGAGCAGTACTTC.

The V and J genes are TRBV4-1 and TRBJ2-7; no definite D call. Germline CDR1 is MGHRA and CDR2 is YSYEKL. The CDR3 is 13 residues long. The V end was cut by 0 bases, the J end by 4 bases, with 7 bases between. The DNA of the CDR3 is TGCGCCAGCAGCCAAGATCAATTTTACGAGCAGTACTTC. The encoded protein is CASSQDQFYEQYF.

This clone was found once. The chain combines TRBV9 with TRBJ1-2; the match to TRBD1 covers 12 bases. Germline CDR1 SGDLS, CDR2 YYNGEE. The trim removed 0 bases at V and 8 bases at J, leaving 5 bases unmatched. This CDR3 spans 15 amino acids. Here the CDR3 DNA reads TGTGCCAGCAGCGTAGCGGGGGACAGGGGGCACGGCTACACCTTC. This sequence encodes CASSVAGDRGHGYTF.

This clone was detected only once. The rearrangement uses TRBV10-1 and TRBJ2-3, with 10 bases fitting TRBD2. The CDR3 extends over 17 amino acids. The germline V gene has CDR1 WNHNN and CDR2 SYGVQD (reference sequence). V trimming: 1 base; J trimming: 4 bases; junction bases outside the gene matches: 8. The CDR3 here is CASSEFLAGEAPDTQYF. The CDR3 DNA reads as TGCGCCAGCAGTGAGTTTCTAGCGGGAGAAGCCCCAGATACGCAGTATTTT.

This chain links TRBV9 with TRBJ1-5; TRBD1 aligns across 7 bases. CDR1 SGDLS and CDR2 YYNGEE come from the germline V gene. V was pared by 4 bases and J by 4 bases, with 8 bases of the junction left unmatched. The CDR3 loop spans 15 amino acids. The CDR3 DNA is TGTGCCAGCAGCCTAGCAGGGGGTTCTAATCAGCCCCAGCATTTT. It translates to CASSLAGGSNQPQHF. The whole variable domain, remainder taken from reference TRBV9 and TRBJ1-5, is DSGVTQTPKHLITATGQRVTLRCSPRSGDLSVYWYQQSLDQGLQFLIQYYNGEERAKGNILERFSAQQFPDLHSELNLSSLELGDSALYFCASSLAGGSNQPQHFGDGTRLSIL.

V gene TRBV6-1 combines with J gene TRBJ2-1; D gene unclear. The germline V and J ends were trimmed by 2 bases and 3 bases, with 11 bases remaining between them. CDR1 is MNHNS and CDR2 is SASEGT in the germline V gene. The CDR3 spans 15 residues. The CDR3 reads CASSELDPFYNEQFF. The CDR3 region has the DNA TGTGCCAGCAGTGAACTCGACCCTTTCTACAATGAGCAGTTCTTC.

The CDR3, as DNA: TGTGCCAGCAGTGTCCCGGACTACTCCTACGAGCAGTACTTC. Encoded protein: CASSVPDYSYEQYF. The J gene is TRBJ2-7, the V gene TRBV2; possibly TRBD2 for D (6 bases). V lost 4 bases, J lost 0 bases, and 10 bases lay in between. CDR1 is SNHLY, CDR2 FYNNEI, per germline. The CDR3 covers 14 residues. Drawing the rest from reference TRBV2 and TRBJ2-7, the complete variable domain is EPEVTQTPSHQVTQMGQEVILRCVPISNHLYFYWYRQILGQKVEFLVSFYNNEISEKSEIFDDQFSVERPDGSNFTLKIRSTKLEDSAMYFCASSVPDYSYEQYFGPGTRLTVT.

The chain links TRBV5-5 to TRBJ1-1; D may be TRBD1 (6 bases). V lost 2 bases, J lost 0 bases, and 11 bases lay in between. There are 15 residues in the CDR3. Germline CDR1 and CDR2: SGHKS and YYEKEE (reference sequence). CDR3 sequence: CASSLTRGMNTEAFF. DNA for the CDR3: TGTGCCAGCAGCTTAACAAGGGGGATGAACACTGAAGCTTTCTTT.

The chain uses TRBV7-9 and TRBJ1-2; weak D call: TRBD1 (5 bases). Trimming took off 5 bases at V and 0 bases at J, with 13 bases between the two ends. This CDR3 has 15 amino acids. Germline V lookup: CDR1 SEHNR, CDR2 FQNEAQ (reference sequence). Here the CDR3 DNA reads TGTGCCAGCAGCCCCAGGACAAACCCTAACTATGGCTACACCTTC. This encodes CASSPRTNPNYGYTF.

The chain joins TRBV2 to TRBJ2-7; D gene ambiguous. Trimming pared 1 base from V and 0 bases from J, leaving 10 bases between. The CDR3 has 15 residues. The germline V gene has CDR1 SNHLY and CDR2 FYNNEI. The CDR3 here is CASSEGTPGSYEQYF. CDR3 bases: TGTGCCAGCAGTGAAGGGACGCCGGGCTCCTACGAGCAGTACTTC.

Concerning this clone itself: The sample holds other DNA sequences that translate to the same CDR3. This sequence joins TRBV7-9 and TRBJ2-7, with TRBD1 matching over 9 bases. Germline assignment: CDR1 SEHNR and CDR2 FQNEAQ (reference sequence). The V and J ends lost 4 bases and 1 base, in that order; junction bases with no gene match: 5. There are 15 residues in the CDR3. CDR3 amino acids: CASSSGTGPSYEQYF. The CDR3 DNA sequence: TGTGCCAGCAGCTCCGGGACAGGGCCTTCCTACGAGCAGTACTTC.

In the case of this clone: Other DNA sequences in this sample translate to the same CDR3. This chain joins TRBV13 and TRBJ1-1; D ambiguous. The CDR3 extends over 13 amino acids. Germline V CDR1 and CDR2: PRHDT, FYEKMQ (reference sequence). Trimming shortened V by 2 bases and J by 1 base, and 5 bases separated the two germline ends. The CDR3 here is CASSLSGNTEAFF. The DNA of the CDR3 is TGTGCCAGCAGCTTAAGTGGGAACACTGAAGCTTTCTTT.

The rearrangement links TRBV7-8 to TRBJ2-7, with a possible D match to TRBD1 (6 bases). The CDR3 spans 15 residues. Trimming removed 2 bases from V and 1 base from J, with 12 bases in between. From germline, CDR1 is SGHVS and CDR2 FQNEAQ. Here the CDR3 reads CASSLTQGSSYEQYF. CDR3 coding DNA: TGTGCCAGCAGCTTAACCCAGGGGTCGTCCTACGAGCAGTACTTC. Full variable domain (missing parts from reference TRBV7-8 and TRBJ2-7): GAGVSQSPRYKVAKRGQDVALRCDPISGHVSLFWYQQALGQGPEFLTYFQNEAQLDKSGLPSDRFFAERPEGSVSTLKIQRTQQEDSAVYLCASSLTQGSSYEQYFGPGTRLTVT.

The V gene is TRBV19, the J gene TRBJ2-1, with 12 nucleotides matching TRBD2. This CDR3 region has 16 residues. Per germline, CDR1 LNHDA and CDR2 SQIVND (reference sequence). The ends lost 3 bases at V and 6 bases at J; junction bases unmatched: 6. As DNA, the CDR3 is TGTGCCAGTAGTATTGTGCTAGCGGGAGGGCTCAATGAGCAGTTCTTC. Translated, it gives CASSIVLAGGLNEQFF.

V is TRBV27 and J is TRBJ2-1; D is unresolved. The CDR3 has 14 residues. CDR1 MNHEY and CDR2 SMNVEV come from the germline V gene (reference sequence). The V and J ends lost 7 bases and 4 bases respectively, with 14 bases between them. CDR3 sequence: CASTVLGEYNEQFF. CDR3 in DNA: TGTGCCAGCACCGTGCTAGGAGAATACAATGAGCAGTTCTTC.

This chain connects TRBV30 to TRBJ2-1; possibly TRBD2 for D (5 bases). The ends were cut back, 0 bases at V and 5 bases at J, with 14 bases in the middle. This CDR3 contains 15 residues. Germline V gene sequence: CDR1 GTSNPN, CDR2 SVGIG (reference sequence). CDR3 protein: CAWSVDSREDNEQFF. As DNA, the CDR3 is TGTGCCTGGAGTGTAGACTCTCGGGAAGACAATGAGCAGTTCTTC. The full variable domain, with the rest looked up from reference TRBV30 and TRBJ2-1, is SQTIHQWPATLVQPVGSPLSLECTVEGTSNPNLYWYRQAAGRGLQLLFYSVGIGQISSEVPQNLSASRPQDRQFILSSKKLLLSDSGFYLCAWSVDSREDNEQFFGPGTRLTVL.

On this clone: This specimen includes other DNA sequences encoding the same CDR3. This sequence joins TRBV4-1 and TRBJ2-1; 7 nucleotides match TRBD2. The CDR3 length is 13 residues. The trim removed 4 bases at V and 6 bases at J, leaving 3 bases unmatched. Germline V CDR1 and CDR2: MGHRA, YSYEKL. CDR3 protein: CASSLPGGNEQFF. For the CDR3, the DNA is TGCGCCAGCAGCCTACCGGGGGGCAATGAGCAGTTCTTC.